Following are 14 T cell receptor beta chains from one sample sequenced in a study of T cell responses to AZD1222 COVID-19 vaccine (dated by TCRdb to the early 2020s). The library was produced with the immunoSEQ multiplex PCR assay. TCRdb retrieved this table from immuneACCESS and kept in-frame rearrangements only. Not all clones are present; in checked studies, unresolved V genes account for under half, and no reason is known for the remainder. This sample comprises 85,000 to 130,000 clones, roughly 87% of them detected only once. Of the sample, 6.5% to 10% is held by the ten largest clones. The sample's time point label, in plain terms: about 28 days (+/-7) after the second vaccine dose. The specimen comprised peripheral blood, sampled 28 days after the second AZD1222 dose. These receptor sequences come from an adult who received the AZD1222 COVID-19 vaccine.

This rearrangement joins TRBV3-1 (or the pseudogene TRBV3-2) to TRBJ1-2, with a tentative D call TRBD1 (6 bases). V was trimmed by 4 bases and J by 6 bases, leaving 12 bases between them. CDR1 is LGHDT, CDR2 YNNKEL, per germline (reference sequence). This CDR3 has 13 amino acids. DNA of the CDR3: TGTGCCAGCAGCCTCTCCGGACAGAATGGCTACACCTTC. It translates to CASSLSGQNGYTF.

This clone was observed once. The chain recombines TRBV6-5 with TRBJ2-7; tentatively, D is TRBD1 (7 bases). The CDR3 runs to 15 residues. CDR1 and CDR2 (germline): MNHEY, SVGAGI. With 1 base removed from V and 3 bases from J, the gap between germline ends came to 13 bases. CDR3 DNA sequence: TGTGCCAGCAGTTACTACGGGCAGGGGGGCTACGAGCAGTACTTC. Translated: CASSYYGQGGYEQYF.

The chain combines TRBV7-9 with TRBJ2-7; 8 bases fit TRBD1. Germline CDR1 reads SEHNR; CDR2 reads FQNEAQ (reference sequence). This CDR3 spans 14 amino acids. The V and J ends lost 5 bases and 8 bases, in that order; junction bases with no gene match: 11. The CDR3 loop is CASSLASGGPKQYF. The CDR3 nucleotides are TGTGCCAGCAGCCTCGCCTCAGGGGGCCCCAAGCAGTACTTC.

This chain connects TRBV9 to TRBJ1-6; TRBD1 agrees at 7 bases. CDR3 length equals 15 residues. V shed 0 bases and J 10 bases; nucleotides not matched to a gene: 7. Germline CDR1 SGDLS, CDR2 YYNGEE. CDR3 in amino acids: CASSVENQGVSPLHF. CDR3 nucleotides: TGTGCCAGCAGCGTAGAGAATCAGGGGGTGTCACCCCTCCACTTT. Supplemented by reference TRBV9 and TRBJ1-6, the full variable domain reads DSGVTQTPKHLITATGQRVTLRCSPRSGDLSVYWYQQSLDQGLQFLIQYYNGEERAKGNILERFSAQQFPDLHSELNLSSLELGDSALYFCASSVENQGVSPLHFGNGTRLTVT.

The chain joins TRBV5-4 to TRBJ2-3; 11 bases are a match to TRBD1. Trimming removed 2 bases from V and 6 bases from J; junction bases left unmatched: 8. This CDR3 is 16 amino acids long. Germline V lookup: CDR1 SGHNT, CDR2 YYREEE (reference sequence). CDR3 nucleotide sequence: TGTGCCAGCAGCTTACGGACAGGGGGCCGACGTGATACGCAGTATTTT. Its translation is CASSLRTGGRRDTQYF. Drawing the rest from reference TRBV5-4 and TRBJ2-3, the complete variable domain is ETGVTQSPTHLIKTRGQQVTLRCSSQSGHNTVSWYQQALGQGPQFIFQYYREEENGRGNFPPRFSGLQFPNYSSELNVNALELDDSALYLCASSLRTGGRRDTQYFGPGTRLTVL.

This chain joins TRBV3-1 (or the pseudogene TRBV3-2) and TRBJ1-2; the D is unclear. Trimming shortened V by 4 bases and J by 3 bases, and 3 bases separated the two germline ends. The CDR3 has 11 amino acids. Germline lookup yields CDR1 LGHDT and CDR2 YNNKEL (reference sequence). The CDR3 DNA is TGTGCCAGCAGCCTCTACTATGGCTACACCTTC. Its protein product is CASSLYYGYTF.

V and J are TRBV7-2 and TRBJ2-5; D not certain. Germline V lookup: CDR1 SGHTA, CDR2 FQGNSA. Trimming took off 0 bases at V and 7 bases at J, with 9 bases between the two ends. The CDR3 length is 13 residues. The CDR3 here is CASSLAGIGTQYF. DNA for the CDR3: TGTGCCAGCAGCTTAGCTGGCATAGGGACCCAGTACTTC. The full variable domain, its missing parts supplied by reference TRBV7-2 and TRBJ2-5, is GAGVSQSPSNKVTEKGKDVELRCDPISGHTALYWYRQSLGQGLEFLIYFQGNSAPDKSGLPSDRFSAERTGGSVSTLTIQRTQQEDSAVYLCASSLAGIGTQYFGPGTRLLVL.

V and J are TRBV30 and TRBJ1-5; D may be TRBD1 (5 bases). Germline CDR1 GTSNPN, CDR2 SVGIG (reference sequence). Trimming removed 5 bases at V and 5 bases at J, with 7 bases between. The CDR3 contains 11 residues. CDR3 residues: CAWGRDQPQHF. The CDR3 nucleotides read TGTGCCTGGGGCAGGGATCAGCCCCAGCATTTT.

The CDR3 sequence is CASSLRDSANSPLHF. The CDR3 DNA reads TGTGCCAGCAGCCTCCGGGACTCTGCAAATTCACCCCTCCACTTT. The rearrangement links TRBV9 to TRBJ1-6; tentative D call: TRBD1 (5 bases). V was pared by 4 bases and J by 7 bases, with 15 bases between. This CDR3 spans 15 amino acids. From germline, CDR1 is SGDLS and CDR2 YYNGEE.

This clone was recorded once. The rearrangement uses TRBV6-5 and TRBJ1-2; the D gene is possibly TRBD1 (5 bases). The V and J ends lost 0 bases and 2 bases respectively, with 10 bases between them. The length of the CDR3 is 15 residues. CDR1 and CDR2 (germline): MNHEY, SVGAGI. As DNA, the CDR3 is TGTGCCAGCAGTTACTCGGGGACCGGCAACTATGGCTACACCTTC. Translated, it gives CASSYSGTGNYGYTF.

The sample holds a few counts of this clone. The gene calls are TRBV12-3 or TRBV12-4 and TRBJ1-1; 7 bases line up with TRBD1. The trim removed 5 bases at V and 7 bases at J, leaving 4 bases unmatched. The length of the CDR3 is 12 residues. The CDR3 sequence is CASSPGQVEAFF. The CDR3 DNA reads TGTGCCAGCAGTCCCGGACAGGTTGAAGCTTTCTTT.

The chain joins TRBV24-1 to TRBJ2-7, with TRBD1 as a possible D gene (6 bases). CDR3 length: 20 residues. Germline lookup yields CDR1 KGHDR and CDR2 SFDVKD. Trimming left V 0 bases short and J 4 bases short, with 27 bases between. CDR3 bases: TGTGCCACCAGTGATTTGGGATCAGACAGGACCAACCTACCAGGGTACGAGCAGTACTTC. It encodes CATSDLGSDRTNLPGYEQYF.

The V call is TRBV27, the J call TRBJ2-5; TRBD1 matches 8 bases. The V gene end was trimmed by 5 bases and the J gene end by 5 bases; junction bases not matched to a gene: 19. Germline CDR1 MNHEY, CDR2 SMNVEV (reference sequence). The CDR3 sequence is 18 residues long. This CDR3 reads CASSIINPNRGERETQYF. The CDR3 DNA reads TGTGCCAGCAGTATAATCAACCCGAACAGGGGGGAGCGGGAGACCCAGTACTTC.

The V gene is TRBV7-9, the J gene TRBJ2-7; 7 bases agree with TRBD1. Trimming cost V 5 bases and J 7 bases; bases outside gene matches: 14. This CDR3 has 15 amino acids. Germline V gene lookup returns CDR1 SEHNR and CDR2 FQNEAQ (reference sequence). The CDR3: CASSRPGQLLGEQYF. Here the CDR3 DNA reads TGTGCCAGCAGCAGGCCGGGACAGCTCCTGGGGGAGCAGTACTTC.